The T cell receptor (beta chain) described here comes from a study of Ad26.COV2.S vaccination and SARS-CoV-2 variants. For the study at large: The donor was enrolled in the Ad26.COV2.S arm of the COV1001 trial. Donor got 5x10^10 or 1x10^11 viral particles of Ad26.COV2.S.

Assay used: immunoSEQ multiplex PCR; TCRdb lists only in-frame clones, some missing. The sample records 380,000 or so clones, less than 90% being singletons. In regard to this clone: Its antigen is as yet unknown.

Described treatment: 15 to 20 received Ad26.COV2.S at low or high dose, single or two shots; about 5 received placebo; per-sample allocation not given. Day 63 following the first vaccine or placebo injection was when the samples were taken. As its vector, the vaccine had Ad26, which expressed Wuhan-strain SARS-CoV-2 spike. Study findings and constraints: It is possible that the TCR breadth and depth analyses underestimated the total T cell responses.

Unmatched junction bases numbered 8, after V lost 4 bases and J lost 3 bases. Germline loops: CDR1 MRHNA, CDR2 SNTAGT. The CDR3 is made up of 15 amino acids. The receptor was derived from a person aged 18 to 59 who received the Ad26.COV2.S COVID-19 vaccine or a placebo. Sequenced here: peripheral blood, sampled in a trial of Ad26.COV2.S vaccine versus placebo. This rearrangement joins TRBV6-4 to TRBJ2-5, with 7 bases that match TRBD1. Here the CDR3 reads CASSATGQAKETQYF. In nucleotides, the CDR3 is TGTGCCAGCAGTGCCACCGGACAGGCTAAAGAGACCCAGTACTTC.